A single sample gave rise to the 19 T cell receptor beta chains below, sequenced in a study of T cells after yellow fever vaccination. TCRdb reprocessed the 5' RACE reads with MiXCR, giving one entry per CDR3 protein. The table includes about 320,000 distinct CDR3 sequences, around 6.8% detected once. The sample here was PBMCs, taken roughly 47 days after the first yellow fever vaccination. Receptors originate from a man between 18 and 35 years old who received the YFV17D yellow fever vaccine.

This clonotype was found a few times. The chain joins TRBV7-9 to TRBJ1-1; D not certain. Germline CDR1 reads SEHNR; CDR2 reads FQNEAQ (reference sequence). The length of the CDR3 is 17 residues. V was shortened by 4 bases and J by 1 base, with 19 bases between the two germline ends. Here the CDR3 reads CASSSPKARGSNTEAFF. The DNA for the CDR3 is TGTGCCAGCAGCTCCCCTAAAGCCCGGGGATCGAACACTGAAGCTTTCTTT.

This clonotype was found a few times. The chain's CDR3 is CASSLGTGAQETQYF. DNA of the CDR3: TGTGCCAGCAGCTTAGGGACAGGGGCACAAGAGACCCAGTACTTC. The gene calls are TRBV11-2 and TRBJ2-5; TRBD1 agrees at 9 bases. The junction had 2 bases not matched to a gene; V was cut back by 1 base and J by 2 bases. Germline CDR1 reads SGHAT; CDR2 reads FQNNGV. The CDR3 runs 15 residues.

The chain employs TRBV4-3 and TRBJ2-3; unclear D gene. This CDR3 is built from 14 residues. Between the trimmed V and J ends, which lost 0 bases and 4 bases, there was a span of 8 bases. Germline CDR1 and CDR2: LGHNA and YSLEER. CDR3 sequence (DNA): TGCGCCAGCAGCCAAGAGTTTTTGTCAGATACGCAGTATTTT. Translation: CASSQEFLSDTQYF.

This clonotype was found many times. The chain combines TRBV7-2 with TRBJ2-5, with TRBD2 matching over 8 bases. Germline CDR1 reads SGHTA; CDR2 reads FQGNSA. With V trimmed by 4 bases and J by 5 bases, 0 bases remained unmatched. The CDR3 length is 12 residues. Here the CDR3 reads CASSSGGETQYF. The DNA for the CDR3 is TGTGCCAGCAGCTCGGGGGGGGAGACCCAGTACTTC.

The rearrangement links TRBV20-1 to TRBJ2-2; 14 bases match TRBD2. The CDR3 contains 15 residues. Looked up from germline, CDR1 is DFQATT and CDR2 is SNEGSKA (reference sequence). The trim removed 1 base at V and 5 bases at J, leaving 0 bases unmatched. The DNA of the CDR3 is TGCAGTGCTAGAGGACTAGCGGGGGGGACCGGGGAGCTGTTTTTT. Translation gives CSARGLAGGTGELFF.

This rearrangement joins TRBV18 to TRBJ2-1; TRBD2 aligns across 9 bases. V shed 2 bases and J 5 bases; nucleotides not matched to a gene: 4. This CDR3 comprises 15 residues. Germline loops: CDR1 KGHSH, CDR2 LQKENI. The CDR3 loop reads CASSPRASGDNEQFF. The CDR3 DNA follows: TGTGCCAGCTCACCAAGGGCTAGCGGGGACAATGAGCAGTTCTTC.

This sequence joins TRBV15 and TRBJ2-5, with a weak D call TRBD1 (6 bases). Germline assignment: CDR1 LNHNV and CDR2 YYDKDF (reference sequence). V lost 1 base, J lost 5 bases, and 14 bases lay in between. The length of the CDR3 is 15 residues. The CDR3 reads CATSRVMGAGETQYF. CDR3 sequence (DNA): TGTGCCACCAGCAGAGTGATGGGGGCTGGCGAGACCCAGTACTTC.

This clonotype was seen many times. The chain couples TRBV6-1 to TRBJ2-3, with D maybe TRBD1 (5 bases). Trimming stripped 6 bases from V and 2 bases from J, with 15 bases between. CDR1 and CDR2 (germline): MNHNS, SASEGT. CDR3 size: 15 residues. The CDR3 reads CASRSGDRFTDTQYF. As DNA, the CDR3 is TGTGCCAGCAGGAGTGGAGACAGATTCACAGATACGCAGTATTTT.

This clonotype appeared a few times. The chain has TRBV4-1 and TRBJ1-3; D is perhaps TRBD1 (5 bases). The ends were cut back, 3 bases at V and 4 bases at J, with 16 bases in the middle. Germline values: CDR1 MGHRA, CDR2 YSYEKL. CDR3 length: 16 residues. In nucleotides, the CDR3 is TGCGCCAGCAGCCAGATACCGACAGCACGAGGAAACACCATATATTTT. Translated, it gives CASSQIPTARGNTIYF.

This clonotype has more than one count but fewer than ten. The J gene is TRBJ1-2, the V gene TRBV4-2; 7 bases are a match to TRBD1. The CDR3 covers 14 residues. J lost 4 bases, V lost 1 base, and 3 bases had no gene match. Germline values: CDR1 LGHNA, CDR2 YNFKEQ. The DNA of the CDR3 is TGTGCCAGCAGCCAAGGGACAGGCTTCTATGGCTACACCTTC. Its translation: CASSQGTGFYGYTF.

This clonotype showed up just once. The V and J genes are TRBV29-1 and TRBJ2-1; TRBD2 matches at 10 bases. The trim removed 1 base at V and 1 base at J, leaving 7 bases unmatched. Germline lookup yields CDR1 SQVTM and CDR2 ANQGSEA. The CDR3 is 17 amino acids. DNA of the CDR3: TGCAGCGTTGAAGGGACTAGCGGATTGTCTTCCTACAATGAGCAGTTCTTC. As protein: CSVEGTSGLSSYNEQFF.

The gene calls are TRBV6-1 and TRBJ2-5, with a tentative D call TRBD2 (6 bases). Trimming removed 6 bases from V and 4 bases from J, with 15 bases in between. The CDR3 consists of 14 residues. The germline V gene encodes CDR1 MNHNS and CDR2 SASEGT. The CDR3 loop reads CASRPGTLLETQYF. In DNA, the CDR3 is TGTGCCAGCAGACCCGGGACTCTTTTAGAGACCCAGTACTTC.

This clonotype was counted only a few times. CDR3 in amino acids: CASSLKGETQYF. The CDR3 DNA sequence: TGTGCCAGCAGCCTAAAGGGGGAGACCCAGTACTTC. This chain links TRBV7-9 with TRBJ2-5, with D perhaps TRBD1 (5 bases). Germline V gives CDR1 SEHNR, CDR2 FQNEAQ (reference sequence). The CDR3 length is 12 residues. V gave up 5 bases and J gave up 5 bases, with 9 bases separating them. Full variable domain (outside the CDR3, taken from reference TRBV7-9 and TRBJ2-5): DTGVSQNPRHKITKRGQNVTFRCDPISEHNRLYWYRQTLGQGPEFLTYFQNEAQLEKSRLLSDRFSAERPKGSFSTLEIQRTEQGDSAMYLCASSLKGETQYFGPGTRLLVL.

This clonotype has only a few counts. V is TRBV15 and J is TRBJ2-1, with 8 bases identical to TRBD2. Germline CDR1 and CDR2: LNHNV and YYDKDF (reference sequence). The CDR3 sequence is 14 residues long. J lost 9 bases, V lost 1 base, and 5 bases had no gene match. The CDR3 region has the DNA TGTGCCACCAGCAGAGTTACGGGAGGGAGTGAGCAGTTCTTC. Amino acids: CATSRVTGGSEQFF.

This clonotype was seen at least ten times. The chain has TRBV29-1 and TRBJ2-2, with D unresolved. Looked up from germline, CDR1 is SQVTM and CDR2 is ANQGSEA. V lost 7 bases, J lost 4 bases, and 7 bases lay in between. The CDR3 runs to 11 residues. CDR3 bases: TGCAGCGGCCTTGTCACCGGGGAGCTGTTTTTT. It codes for CSGLVTGELFF.

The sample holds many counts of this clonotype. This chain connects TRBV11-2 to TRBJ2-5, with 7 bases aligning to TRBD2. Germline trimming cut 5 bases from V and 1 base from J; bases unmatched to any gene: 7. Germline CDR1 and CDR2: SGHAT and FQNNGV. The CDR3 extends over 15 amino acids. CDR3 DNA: TGTGCCAGCAGCCCGCTGGCGGGGGTCCAAGAGACCCAGTACTTC. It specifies CASSPLAGVQETQYF.

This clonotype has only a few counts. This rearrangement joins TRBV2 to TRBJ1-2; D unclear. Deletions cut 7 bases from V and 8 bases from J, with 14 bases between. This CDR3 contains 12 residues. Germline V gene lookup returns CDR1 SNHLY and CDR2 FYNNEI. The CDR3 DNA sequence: TGTGCCAGCATTTCTTTTTGGGCCGGCTACACCTTC. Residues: CASISFWAGYTF.

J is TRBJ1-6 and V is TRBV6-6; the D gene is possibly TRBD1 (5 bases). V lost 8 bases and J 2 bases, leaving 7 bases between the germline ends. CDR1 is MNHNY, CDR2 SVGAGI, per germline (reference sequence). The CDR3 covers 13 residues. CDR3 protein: CASRRAYNSPLHF. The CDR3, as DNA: TGTGCCAGCCGCAGGGCCTATAATTCACCCCTCCACTTT.

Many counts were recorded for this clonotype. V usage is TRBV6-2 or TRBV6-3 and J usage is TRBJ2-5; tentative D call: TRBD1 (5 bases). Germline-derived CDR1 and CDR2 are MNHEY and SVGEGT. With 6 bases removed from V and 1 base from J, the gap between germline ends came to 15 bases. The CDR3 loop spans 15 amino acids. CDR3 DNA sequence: TGTGCCAGCAGGAGATTCTCAGGGATCCAAGAGACCCAGTACTTC. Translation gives CASRRFSGIQETQYF.